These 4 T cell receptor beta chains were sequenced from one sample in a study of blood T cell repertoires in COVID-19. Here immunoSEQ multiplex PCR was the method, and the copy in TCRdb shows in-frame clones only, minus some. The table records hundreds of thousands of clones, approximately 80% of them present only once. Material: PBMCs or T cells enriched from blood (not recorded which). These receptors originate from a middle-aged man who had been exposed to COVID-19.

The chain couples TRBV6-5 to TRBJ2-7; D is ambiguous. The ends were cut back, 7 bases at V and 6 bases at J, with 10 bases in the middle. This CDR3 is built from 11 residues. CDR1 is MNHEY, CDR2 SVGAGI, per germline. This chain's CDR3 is CASTLRSEQYF. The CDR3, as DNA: TGTGCCAGCACCTTGAGGTCCGAGCAGTACTTC.

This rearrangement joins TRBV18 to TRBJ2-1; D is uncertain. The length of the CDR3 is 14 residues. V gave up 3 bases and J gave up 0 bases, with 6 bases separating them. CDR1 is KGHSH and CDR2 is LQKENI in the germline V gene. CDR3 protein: CASSPFSSYNEQFF. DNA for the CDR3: TGTGCCAGCTCACCTTTTAGCTCCTACAATGAGCAGTTCTTC.

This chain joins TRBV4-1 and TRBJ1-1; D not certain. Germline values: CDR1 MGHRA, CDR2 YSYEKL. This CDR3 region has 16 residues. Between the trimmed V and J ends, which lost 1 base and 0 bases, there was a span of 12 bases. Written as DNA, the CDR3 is TGCGCCAGCAGCCAAGGGATTACTAAACTGAACACTGAAGCTTTCTTT. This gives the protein CASSQGITKLNTEAFF.

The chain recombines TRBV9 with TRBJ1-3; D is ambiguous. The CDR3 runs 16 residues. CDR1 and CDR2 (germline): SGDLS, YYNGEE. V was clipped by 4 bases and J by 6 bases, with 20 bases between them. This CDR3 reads CASSPLLDSSLNTIYF. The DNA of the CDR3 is TGTGCCAGCAGCCCCCTTTTGGACTCTTCCCTAAACACCATATATTTT.